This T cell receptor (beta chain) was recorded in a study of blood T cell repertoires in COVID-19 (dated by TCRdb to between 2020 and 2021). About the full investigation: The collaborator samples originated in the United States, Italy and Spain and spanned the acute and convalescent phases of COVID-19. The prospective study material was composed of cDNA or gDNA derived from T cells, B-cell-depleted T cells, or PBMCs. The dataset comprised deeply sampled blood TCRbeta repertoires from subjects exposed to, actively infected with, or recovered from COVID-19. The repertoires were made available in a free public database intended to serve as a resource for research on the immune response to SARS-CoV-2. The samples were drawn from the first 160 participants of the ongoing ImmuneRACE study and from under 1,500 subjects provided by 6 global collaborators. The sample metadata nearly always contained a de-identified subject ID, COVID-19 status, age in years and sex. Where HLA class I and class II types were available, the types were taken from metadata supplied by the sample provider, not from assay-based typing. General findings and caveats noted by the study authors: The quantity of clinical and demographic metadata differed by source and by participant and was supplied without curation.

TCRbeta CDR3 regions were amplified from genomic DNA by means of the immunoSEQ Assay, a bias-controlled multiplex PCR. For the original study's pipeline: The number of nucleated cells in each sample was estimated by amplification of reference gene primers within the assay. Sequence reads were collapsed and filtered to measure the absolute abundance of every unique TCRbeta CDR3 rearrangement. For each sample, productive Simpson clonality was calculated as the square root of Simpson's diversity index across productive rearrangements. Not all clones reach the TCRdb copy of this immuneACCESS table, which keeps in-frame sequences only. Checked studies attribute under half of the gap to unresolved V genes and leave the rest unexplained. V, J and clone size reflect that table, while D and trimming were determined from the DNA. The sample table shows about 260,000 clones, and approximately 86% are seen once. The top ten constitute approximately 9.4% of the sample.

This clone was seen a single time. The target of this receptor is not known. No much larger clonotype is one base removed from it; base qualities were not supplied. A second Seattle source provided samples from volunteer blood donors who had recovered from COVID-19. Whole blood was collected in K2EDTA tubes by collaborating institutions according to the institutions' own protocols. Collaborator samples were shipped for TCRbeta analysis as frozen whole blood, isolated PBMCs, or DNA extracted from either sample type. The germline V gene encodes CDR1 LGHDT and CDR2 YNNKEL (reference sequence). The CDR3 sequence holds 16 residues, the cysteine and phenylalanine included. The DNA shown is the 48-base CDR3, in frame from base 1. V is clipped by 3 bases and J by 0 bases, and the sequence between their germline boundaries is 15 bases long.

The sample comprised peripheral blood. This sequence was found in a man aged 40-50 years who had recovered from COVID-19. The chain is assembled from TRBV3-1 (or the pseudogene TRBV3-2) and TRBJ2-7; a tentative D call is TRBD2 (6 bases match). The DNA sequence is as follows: TGTGCCAGCAGCCAGCCCGGGACTCTTAGCTCCTACGAGCAGTACTTC. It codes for CASSQPGTLSSYEQYF.